The T cell receptor (beta chain) under discussion was sequenced for a study of cytomegalovirus exposure and HLA in healthy donors. Broader study findings: The productive fraction for most TCR beta V segments was about 87% or about 30% in an earlier analysis.

PCR amplification relied on 60 Vbeta primers (plus 13 Jbeta primers). Data came from immunoSEQ multiplex PCR; TCRdb stores just in-frame clones and leaves some out. The sample holds about 140,000 clones, more than 55% seen once. As regards this clone: Its target is not known.

Germline V gene sequence: CDR1 SGHRS, CDR2 YFSETQ. The CDR3 runs 15 residues. Trimming cost V 7 bases and J 3 bases, with 16 bases left between them. The source is a woman aged 55-70 years in good health and CMV-seronegative. The gene calls are TRBV5-1 and TRBJ2-2, with a weak D call TRBD2 (7 bases). The sequenced sample consisted of PBMCs. The chain's CDR3 is CASRKSGGYTGELFF. For the CDR3, the DNA is TGCGCCAGCCGGAAGTCGGGGGGCTACACCGGGGAGCTGTTTTTT.